This TCR beta chain is from a study of blood T cell repertoires in COVID-19. Study summary: Sources were T cells, B-cell-depleted T cells, or PBMCs; the material itself was cDNA or gDNA.

The CDR3 runs 14 residues. Germline CDR1 and CDR2: MNHNY and SVGAGI (reference sequence). Trimming pared 0 bases from V and 1 base from J, leaving 6 bases between. Profiling relied on immunoSEQ multiplex PCR, and the TCRdb table lists in-frame clones only, not all of them. Of about 120,000 clones listed, less than 90% are singletons. Material: peripheral blood. The TCR sequence derives from a man aged 25 to 40 with acute or convalescent COVID-19. The V and J genes are TRBV6-6 and TRBJ2-5; no clear D. The CDR3 coding sequence is TGTGCCAGCAGTTACTCGATTAGCCAAGAGACCCAGTACTTC. Protein: CASSYSISQETQYF.